The 21 T cell receptor beta chains below were found in one sample sequenced in a study of identical twins. TCRdb itself ran the 5' RACE reads through MiXCR, one entry per CDR3 protein. The sample carries about 1.7 million distinct CDR3 sequences, roughly a third recorded once. Sequencing input: cord blood. These receptors all stem from a newborn girl in good health.

V is TRBV6-4 and J is TRBJ2-3; D is undetermined. Per germline, CDR1 MRHNA and CDR2 SNTAGT. Deletions cut 8 bases from V and 2 bases from J, with 11 bases between. This CDR3 comprises 13 residues. The CDR3 region has the DNA TGTGCCAGCTACGACCACTTCACAGATACGCAGTATTTT. Translating it yields CASYDHFTDTQYF.

This clonotype came up a few times. V and J are TRBV2 and TRBJ1-5; 7 bases are shared with TRBD1. Losses at the gene ends were 7 bases for V and 1 base for J; bases not matched to a gene: 7. Per germline, CDR1 SNHLY and CDR2 FYNNEI. There are 15 residues in the CDR3. CDR3 region: CASKGDRLSNQPQHF. The CDR3 bases are TGTGCCAGCAAGGGGGACAGACTAAGCAATCAGCCCCAGCATTTT.

Notes on this clonotype: The junction departs from the called germline gene at one end, perhaps through a read error. V gene TRBV7-7 combines with J gene TRBJ2-1; D is uncertain. The J call may be faulty, since TRBJ2-7 better matches the DNA end. The germline V gene has CDR1 SSHAT and CDR2 FNYEAQ (reference sequence). The CDR3 consists of 13 residues. CDR3 region: CASSVEPYNEQYF. Written as DNA, the CDR3 is TGTGCTAGCAGCGTAGAGCCCTACAATGAGCAGTACTTC.

The CDR3 here is CASSEWGGGRAAQYF. The CDR3 nucleotides read TGTGCCAGCAGTGAATGGGGCGGGGGACGTGCTGCGCAGTATTTT. The chain carries TRBV6-1 and TRBJ2-3; 7 bases are a match to TRBD2. V was clipped by 2 bases and J by 10 bases; unmatched bases: 12. Germline CDR1 reads MNHNS; CDR2 reads SASEGT. This CDR3 region has 15 residues.

The chain has TRBV14 and TRBJ2-6; D is uncertain. The CDR3 spans 18 residues. Germline CDR1 is SGHDN and CDR2 is FVKESK. With 1 base removed from V and 0 bases from J, the gap between germline ends came to 13 bases. The CDR3 DNA is TGTGCCAGCAGCCAAGGAAGGAAAGACATCTCTGGGGCCAACGTCCTGACTTTC. Its translation: CASSQGRKDISGANVLTF.

This clonotype appeared a few times. This chain joins TRBV20-1 and TRBJ2-3; TRBD2 aligns across 8 bases. V lost 5 bases to trimming and J lost 0 bases; unmatched junction nucleotides: 4. The CDR3 is 14 amino acids. From germline, CDR1 is DFQATT and CDR2 SNEGSKA (reference sequence). DNA of the CDR3: TGCAGTGCTGTAGCGGGACCGAGCACAGATACGCAGTATTTT. It codes for CSAVAGPSTDTQYF.

This clonotype has just a few counts. This chain links TRBV2 with TRBJ2-1, with a possible D match to TRBD2 (6 bases). The end of the DNA is better explained by TRBJ2-7, so the J call may be wrong. The length of the CDR3 is 12 residues. CDR1 and CDR2 (germline): SNHLY, FYNNEI. The CDR3 bases are TGTGCCAGCGCCCCGGGACTCGTCGAGCAGTACTTC. Protein sequence: CASAPGLVEQYF.

The chain links TRBV20-1 to TRBJ2-2; D is undetermined. This CDR3 spans 13 amino acids. The germline gives CDR1 DFQATT, CDR2 SNEGSKA (reference sequence). CDR3 sequence reads: CSGLRRVTGELFF. CDR3 in DNA: TGCAGCGGATTAAGAAGGGTCACCGGGGAGCTGTTTTTT.

The chain carries TRBV4-2 and TRBJ2-3; possible D gene TRBD1, 6 bases. Trimming took 2 bases from V and 2 from J, leaving 14 bases between them. Germline V gene lookup returns CDR1 LGHNA and CDR2 YNFKEQ. The CDR3 contains 16 residues. Here the CDR3 DNA reads TGTGCCAGCAGCCAACCCCGACAGGAACCCACAGATACGCAGTATTTT. Its protein is CASSQPRQEPTDTQYF.

The chain employs TRBV7-9 and TRBJ2-2; 7 nucleotides align to TRBD1. The germline gives CDR1 SEHNR, CDR2 FQNEAQ (reference sequence). The length of the CDR3 is 15 residues. J was trimmed by 2 bases and V by 4 bases; bases with no gene match: 4. CDR3 sequence reads: CASSYGQVNTGELFF. CDR3 coding DNA: TGTGCCAGCAGCTACGGACAGGTCAACACCGGGGAGCTGTTTTTT. Based on the CDR3 plus reference TRBV7-9 and TRBJ2-2, the full variable domain is DTGVSQNPRHKITKRGQNVTFRCDPISEHNRLYWYRQTLGQGPEFLTYFQNEAQLEKSRLLSDRFSAERPKGSFSTLEIQRTEQGDSAMYLCASSYGQVNTGELFFGEGSRLTVL.

The chain couples TRBV20-1 to TRBJ1-5; TRBD1 might be the D (5 bases). Germline CDR1 and CDR2: DFQATT and SNEGSKA (reference sequence). V lost 1 base and J 2 bases, leaving 9 bases between the germline ends. This CDR3 is 14 amino acids long. This CDR3 is CSARAREGNQPQHF. CDR3 in DNA: TGCAGTGCTAGAGCCAGGGAGGGCAATCAGCCCCAGCATTTT.

This clonotype was seen only a few times. The chain joins TRBV5-1 to TRBJ2-6; no definite D call. The length of the CDR3 is 16 residues. The germline V gene has CDR1 SGHRS and CDR2 YFSETQ. The germline V and J ends were trimmed by 4 bases and 0 bases, with 11 bases remaining between them. CDR3 protein: CASSLARHSGANVLTF. For the CDR3, the DNA is TGCGCCAGCAGCCTGGCCCGGCACTCTGGGGCCAACGTCCTGACTTTC.

Of note for this clonotype: A single base is all that separates this from a far larger clone, so a read error is likely. The V call is TRBV12-3 or TRBV12-4, the J call TRBJ2-5; the match to TRBD2 covers 10 bases. The CDR3 totals 13 residues. The CDR3 region is CAGSLGLAETQYF. As DNA, the CDR3 is TGTGCCGGCAGTTTGGGACTAGCGGAGACCCAGTACTTC.

The chain joins TRBV3-1 to TRBJ1-2; 9 nucleotides line up with TRBD1. V lost 0 bases, J lost 4 bases, and 6 bases stayed unmatched. The CDR3 has 16 residues. Per germline, CDR1 LGHDT and CDR2 YNNKEL (reference sequence). The CDR3 DNA reads TGTGCCAGCAGCCAAGATTTGGTGACAGGGGGCTATGGCTACACCTTC. The encoded protein is CASSQDLVTGGYGYTF.

The chain carries TRBV20-1 and TRBJ2-3; D possibly corresponds to TRBD1 (6 bases). V gave up 4 bases and J gave up 3 bases, with 8 bases separating them. The CDR3 totals 12 residues. From germline, CDR1 is DFQATT and CDR2 SNEGSKA (reference sequence). The CDR3 is CSANGQTDTQYF. CDR3 DNA: TGCAGTGCTAATGGACAGACAGATACGCAGTATTTT.

This clonotype was counted only a few times. The V gene is TRBV24-1, the J gene TRBJ2-1; D gene ambiguous. The V and J ends lost 3 bases and 12 bases respectively, with 8 bases between them. CDR3 length equals 11 residues. Germline V gene data show CDR1 as KGHDR and CDR2 as SFDVKD. This CDR3 is CATSDATGQFF. The CDR3 region has the DNA TGTGCCACCAGTGATGCTACCGGGCAGTTCTTC.

The table lists this clonotype with many counts. The chain joins TRBV2 to TRBJ2-7, with D hard to call. The V and J ends lost 5 bases and 0 bases respectively, with 8 bases between them. CDR3 length equals 13 residues. Germline CDR1 and CDR2: SNHLY and FYNNEI. The CDR3 DNA reads TGTGCCAGCAGTAAGGGCTTCTCCTACGAGCAGTACTTC. Residues: CASSKGFSYEQYF.

The chain's CDR3 is CASSHGSGNLPRNEQYF. The CDR3, as DNA: TGTGCCAGCAGCCACGGGAGCGGGAACCTCCCTCGGAATGAGCAGTACTTC. V gene TRBV14 combines with J gene TRBJ2-7, with 7 positions matching TRBD2. Germline trimming cut 3 bases from V and 7 bases from J; bases unmatched to any gene: 18. Germline CDR1 and CDR2: SGHDN and FVKESK. The CDR3 covers 17 residues.

The chain combines TRBV15 with TRBJ2-1; no firm D call. This CDR3 has 16 residues. The germline V gene has CDR1 LNHNV and CDR2 YYDKDF (reference sequence). V lost 5 bases, J lost 0 bases, and 14 bases lay in between. CDR3 bases: TGTGCCACCAGCGACCGGATAGCAGGCTCCTACAATGAGCAGTTCTTC. Encoded protein: CATSDRIAGSYNEQFF.

This clonotype was counted a few times. The rearrangement joins TRBV28 to TRBJ2-7; 7 bases align to TRBD2. Germline loops: CDR1 MDHEN, CDR2 SYDVKM. The CDR3 loop spans 15 amino acids. V lost 6 bases and J lost 7; bases outside the gene matches: 15. In DNA form, the CDR3 reads TGTGCCAGCAGGACCCCGGGAGGACCATCGCGAGAGCAGTACTTC. Residues: CASRTPGGPSREQYF. The whole variable domain, filled in from reference TRBV28 and TRBJ2-7, reads DVKVTQSSRYLVKRTGEKVFLECVQDMDHENMFWYRQDPGLGLRLIYFSYDVKMKEKGDIPEGYSVSREKKERFSLILESASTNQTSMYLCASRTPGGPSREQYFGPGTRLTVT.

This clonotype was detected a few times. The chain joins TRBV29-1 to TRBJ2-7; 7 bases match TRBD2. The J call may be faulty, since TRBJ2-5 better matches the DNA end. The CDR3 length is 13 residues. Germline loops: CDR1 SQVTM, CDR2 ANQGSEA. This chain's CDR3 is CSSSGGFQETQYF. Here the CDR3 DNA reads TGCAGCTCTAGCGGCGGGTTTCAAGAGACCCAGTACTTC.